These 23 T cell receptor beta chains came from one sample sequenced in a study of early T cells in non-severe SARS-CoV-2 infection. MiXCR, applied by TCRdb to the 5' RACE reads, yields one record per CDR3 protein. The sample records tens of thousands of distinct CDR3 sequences, 4.3% being singletons. Sequencing used whole blood. The receptors were sampled from an adult who was a healthcare worker with PCR-confirmed SARS-CoV-2 infection or an uninfected control (not recorded which).

This clonotype was detected ten times or more. The chain is built from TRBV11-2 and TRBJ1-1; TRBD1 matches 8 bases. Germline V gene lookup returns CDR1 SGHAT and CDR2 FQNNGV. The CDR3 length is 13 residues. Trimming took 4 bases from V and 5 from J; bases not matched to a gene: 3. The CDR3 region is CASSSRTGTEAFF. CDR3 DNA sequence: TGTGCCAGCAGCTCCCGGACAGGGACTGAAGCTTTCTTT.

This clonotype was counted only a few times. The CDR3 protein is CASSRGSGSYEQYF. The CDR3, as DNA: TGTGCCAGCAGCAGGGGTAGCGGTTCCTACGAGCAGTACTTC. V gene TRBV7-2 combines with J gene TRBJ2-7; weak D call: TRBD2 (6 bases). V gave up 5 bases and J gave up 1 base, with 12 bases separating them. The CDR3 loop spans 14 amino acids. Germline V gives CDR1 SGHTA, CDR2 FQGNSA.

This clonotype has ten or more counts. J is TRBJ2-5 and V is TRBV20-1, with a tentative D call TRBD1 (6 bases). The germline gives CDR1 DFQATT, CDR2 SNEGSKA (reference sequence). This CDR3 region has 14 residues. V shed 2 bases and J shed 2 bases, with 12 bases lying between them. The CDR3 reads CSARPEQGQETQYF. CDR3 DNA sequence: TGCAGTGCTAGACCCGAACAGGGTCAAGAGACCCAGTACTTC.

This clonotype was found a few times. DNA for the CDR3: TGCGCCAGCAGCTATACCGGAGTTAGCGGGACCTACGAGCAGTACTTC. Protein product: CASSYTGVSGTYEQYF. The chain carries TRBV5-1 and TRBJ2-7; TRBD2 matches at 8 bases. In germline, CDR1 is SGHRS, CDR2 YFSETQ. J gave up 2 bases and V 3 bases, and 10 bases lay outside the gene matches. The CDR3 is 16 residues long.

Only a few counts were recorded for this clonotype. The V gene is TRBV14, the J gene TRBJ2-1, with 7 bases identical to TRBD2. Germline V gene data show CDR1 as SGHDN and CDR2 as FVKESK. The CDR3 totals 16 residues. Germline trimming cut 4 bases from V and 7 bases from J; bases unmatched to any gene: 13. This chain's CDR3 is CASSPLLRGSMNEQFF. The CDR3 DNA is TGTGCCAGCAGCCCCCTCCTCCGCGGGAGTATGAATGAGCAGTTCTTC.

This clonotype has only a few counts. The chain combines TRBV6-5 with TRBJ2-7, with 8 bases fitting TRBD2. CDR3 length equals 18 residues. CDR1 is MNHEY, CDR2 SVGAGI, per germline. The junction had 18 bases not matched to a gene; V was cut back by 5 bases and J by 3 bases. CDR3 DNA: TGTGCCAGCAGTCTTCCAAGTAAGCCACTAGCGGACCACTACGAGCAGTACTTC. This sequence encodes CASSLPSKPLADHYEQYF.

This clonotype was seen repeatedly, ten times or more. The chain employs TRBV29-1 and TRBJ2-5, with unresolved D. CDR1 and CDR2 from the germline V gene are SQVTM and ANQGSEA. V lost 3 bases and J 2 bases, leaving 7 bases between the germline ends. This CDR3 spans 12 amino acids. The CDR3 here is CSVDELQETQYF. In nucleotides, the CDR3 is TGCAGCGTTGACGAGCTTCAAGAGACCCAGTACTTC.

The chain uses TRBV28 and TRBJ2-7; TRBD2 aligns across 8 bases. CDR1 and CDR2 (germline): MDHEN, SYDVKM. The CDR3 length is 15 residues. V gave up 5 bases and J gave up 5 bases; unmatched junction bases: 11. This CDR3 is CASSVPLAGLHEQYF. The CDR3 region has the DNA TGTGCCAGCAGTGTGCCATTAGCGGGACTGCACGAGCAGTACTTC.

This clonotype appeared a few times. The chain employs TRBV3-1 and TRBJ2-7; the D gene is possibly TRBD1 (6 bases). Germline V gene data show CDR1 as LGHDT and CDR2 as YNNKEL (reference sequence). The germline V and J ends were trimmed by 4 bases and 4 bases, with 11 bases remaining between them. This CDR3 spans 13 amino acids. Here the CDR3 reads CASSLWGPYEQYF. In DNA, the CDR3 is TGTGCCAGCAGCCTGTGGGGGCCTTACGAGCAGTACTTC.

This clonotype has ten or more counts. This chain's CDR3 is CASSLRRGQTDTQYF. The CDR3 nucleotides read TGTGCCAGCAGCTTACGCAGGGGGCAGACAGATACGCAGTATTTT. The chain joins TRBV7-2 to TRBJ2-3; 8 positions agree with TRBD1. CDR3 size: 15 residues. Per germline, CDR1 SGHTA and CDR2 FQGNSA. V dropped 2 bases and J dropped 3; count of bases not matched to a gene: 4. Together with reference TRBV7-2 and TRBJ2-3, the CDR3 gives the full variable domain: GAGVSQSPSNKVTEKGKDVELRCDPISGHTALYWYRQSLGQGLEFLIYFQGNSAPDKSGLPSDRFSAERTGGSVSTLTIQRTQQEDSAVYLCASSLRRGQTDTQYFGPGTRLTVL.

There are many counts of this clonotype. The chain uses TRBV20-1 and TRBJ2-5; 11 nucleotides agree with TRBD2. Germline CDR1 reads DFQATT; CDR2 reads SNEGSKA (reference sequence). CDR3 length: 14 amino acids. Germline trimming cut 5 bases from V and 5 bases from J; bases unmatched to any gene: 7. The CDR3 spells CSALAGGPLETQYF. The CDR3, as DNA: TGCAGTGCTTTAGCGGGAGGGCCGTTGGAGACCCAGTACTTC.

At least ten counts were recorded for this clonotype. The rearrangement joins TRBV2 to TRBJ2-5; no definite D call. V gave up 6 bases and J gave up 0 bases, with 11 bases separating them. The germline V gene has CDR1 SNHLY and CDR2 FYNNEI. The CDR3 consists of 14 residues. This chain's CDR3 is CASSLLANQETQYF. CDR3 in DNA: TGTGCCAGCAGCCTCCTGGCGAACCAAGAGACCCAGTACTTC.

A word on this clonotype: A much larger clone lies one base from this, so it may be a read error. The J gene is TRBJ2-6, the V gene TRBV7-2; either TRBD1 or TRBD2 may supply D (5 bases each). Looked up from germline, CDR1 is SGHTA and CDR2 is FQGNSA. V was cut by 5 bases and J by 6 bases, with 14 bases left in between. The CDR3 is made up of 15 amino acids. This chain's CDR3 is CASSPGAVEANVLTF. Here the CDR3 DNA reads TGTGCCAGCAGCCCCGGGGCAGTTGAGGCCAACGTCCTGACTTTC.

This clonotype was found many times. The DNA of the CDR3 is TGTGCCAGCAGCTCCAAAGGCCACCGGGACAAATATAATTCACCCCTCCACTTT. As protein: CASSSKGHRDKYNSPLHF. The V and J genes are TRBV21-1 and TRBJ1-6; no check of the table's D call, TRBD1, against the DNA was made. TRBV21-1 is a pseudogene locus. The CDR3 consists of 18 residues.

The sample holds a few counts of this clonotype. The genes are TRBV20-1 and TRBJ2-2; no firm D call. V lost 0 bases and J lost 6, with 5 bases in between. There are 12 residues in the CDR3. The germline gives CDR1 DFQATT, CDR2 SNEGSKA (reference sequence). This chain's CDR3 is CSARDWAGELFF. For the CDR3, the DNA is TGCAGTGCTAGAGATTGGGCCGGGGAGCTGTTTTTT.

This clonotype was counted ten times or more. The chain has TRBV6-5 and TRBJ1-1; D uncertain. The germline V gene has CDR1 MNHEY and CDR2 SVGAGI. The CDR3 sequence is 15 residues long. V lost 0 bases and J lost 5, with 13 bases in between. The CDR3 reads CASSYSLLARTEAFF. As DNA, the CDR3 is TGTGCCAGCAGTTACTCCCTTTTGGCGCGAACTGAAGCTTTCTTT.

This clonotype was recorded a few times. The chain is built from TRBV12-3 or TRBV12-4 and TRBJ1-5; TRBD1 matches at 8 bases. The CDR3 is made up of 13 amino acids. After removal of 8 bases from V and 4 bases from J, the junction contained 4 bases not matched to a gene. In nucleotides, the CDR3 is TGTGCCAGCTGTACAGGGGGAAATCAGCCCCAGCATTTT. It yields the protein CASCTGGNQPQHF.

This clonotype was seen many times. The V gene is TRBV7-3, the J gene TRBJ2-2; 8 nucleotides agree with TRBD2. CDR3 length: 17 amino acids. Germline V gene lookup returns CDR1 SGHTA and CDR2 FQGTGA. V lost 1 base to trimming and J lost 4 bases; unmatched junction nucleotides: 8. The CDR3 coding sequence is TGTGCCAGCAGCTTAAATCCGGTCCGGGGGGGCACCGGGGAGCTGTTTTTT. It yields the protein CASSLNPVRGGTGELFF.

This clonotype has a count of ten or more. The chain couples TRBV11-2 to TRBJ2-7; D is unresolved. CDR1 SGHAT and CDR2 FQNNGV come from the germline V gene. V was pared by 2 bases and J by 3 bases, with 14 bases between. This CDR3 contains 15 residues. The CDR3 DNA reads as TGTGCCAGCAGCTTAACATTCTGGGGTGTCTACGAGCAGTACTTC. Translation: CASSLTFWGVYEQYF.

This clonotype was seen ten or more times. CDR3 amino acids: CASSEDSGVYTLHF. In DNA, the CDR3 is TGTGCCAGCAGTGAAGATAGTGGAGTCTATACCCTCCACTTT. The J gene is TRBJ1-6, the V gene TRBV2; D is uncertain. Per the germline V gene, CDR1 is SNHLY and CDR2 is FYNNEI. Trimming pared 1 base from V and 14 bases from J, leaving 15 bases between. This CDR3 is 14 amino acids long.

As regards this clonotype: Since a much larger clone is just one base distant, this may be a read error. J is TRBJ2-1 and V is TRBV15; D may match TRBD1 or TRBD2 (5 bases each). The CDR3 has 17 amino acids. Germline V gives CDR1 LNHNV, CDR2 YYDKDF (reference sequence). DNA for the CDR3: TGTGCCACCAGCACATACCGGGACCCGACTCCTAACAATGGGCAGTTCTTC. It yields the protein CATSTYRDPTPNNGQFF.

This clonotype was counted many times. CDR3 sequence reads: CASSTYNRDTNYGYTF. In DNA form, the CDR3 reads TGTGCCAGCAGCACCTACAACCGGGACACTAACTATGGCTACACCTTC. The V and J genes are TRBV7-2 and TRBJ1-2; a possible D gene is TRBD1 (6 bases). V was shortened by 5 bases and J by 0 bases, with 16 bases between the two germline ends. The CDR3 sequence is 16 residues long. CDR1 SGHTA and CDR2 FQGNSA come from the germline V gene.

This clonotype was counted once. A read error is possible here, since a much larger clone lies one base away. V and J are TRBV13 and TRBJ2-7; 12 bases are a match to TRBD2. Germline CDR1 and CDR2: PRHDT and FYEKMQ (reference sequence). The CDR3 is 15 amino acids. CDR3 loop: CACSFLAGGGYEQYF. The CDR3 region has the DNA TGTGCCTGCAGCTTCCTAGCGGGAGGGGGCTACGAGCAGTACTTC.